Below are 16 T cell receptor beta chains sequenced from a single sample in a study of T cell repertoires in cytomegalovirus infection. TCRdb re-analysed the reads in MiXCR, keeping a single row per CDR3 protein. The data contain around 750,000 distinct CDR3 sequences, 30% to 35% of them singletons. These TCRs' antigens remain unknown. The source was cultured CD8+ T cells from PBMCs, collected from culture after CMV antigen stimulation. The receptors were gathered from a human donor in good health (CMV status not recorded). Some clones in this sample may be carry-over from other donors' samples.

The rearrangement uses TRBV6-1 and TRBJ1-6; D not resolved. Per germline, CDR1 MNHNS and CDR2 SASEGT. CDR3 length: 15 amino acids. The V gene lost 3 bases and the J gene lost 0 bases, with 6 bases spanning the gap. CDR3 sequence: CASSDLSSYNSPLHF. For the CDR3, the DNA is TGTGCCAGCAGTGACTTGAGCTCCTATAATTCACCCCTCCACTTT.

The CDR3 protein is CASSRQSGHNYGYTF. Written as DNA, the CDR3 is TGTGCCAGCAGCCGCCAATCAGGGCATAACTATGGCTACACCTTC. This chain uses TRBV7-6 with TRBJ1-2; D perhaps matches TRBD1 (5 bases). CDR3 length equals 15 residues. Germline V CDR1 and CDR2: SGHVS, FNYEAQ. Deletions cut 5 bases from V and 1 base from J, with 14 bases between.

The genes are TRBV19 and TRBJ2-7, with a tentative D call TRBD1 (6 bases). V was cut by 5 bases and J by 0 bases, with 11 bases left in between. The germline V gene has CDR1 LNHDA and CDR2 SQIVND (reference sequence). The CDR3 runs to 14 residues. CDR3 loop: CASSGQTTSYEQYF. The CDR3 region has the DNA TGTGCCAGTAGTGGACAGACGACCTCCTACGAGCAGTACTTC. Drawing the rest from reference TRBV19 and TRBJ2-7, the complete variable domain is DGGITQSPKYLFRKEGQNVTLSCEQNLNHDAMYWYRQDPGQGLRLIYYSQIVNDFQKGDIAEGYSVSREKKESFPLTVTSAQKNPTAFYLCASSGQTTSYEQYFGPGTRLTVT.

This chain connects TRBV6-6 to TRBJ1-5, with TRBD1 identical over 8 bases. In germline, CDR1 is MNHNY, CDR2 SVGAGI (reference sequence). This CDR3 is 15 amino acids long. J was trimmed by 0 bases and V by 6 bases; bases with no gene match: 4. CDR3 coding DNA: TGTGCCAGCAGGCGACAGGGGTATAGCAATCAGCCCCAGCATTTT. As protein: CASRRQGYSNQPQHF.

In its sample, this clonotype was seen a few times. This sequence joins TRBV19 and TRBJ1-1; D call uncertain. The germline V gene has CDR1 LNHDA and CDR2 SQIVND (reference sequence). There are 11 residues in the CDR3. The DNA for the CDR3 is TGTGCATCAGGATTTAACACTGAAGCTTTCTTT. Encoded protein: CASGFNTEAFF. Full variable domain (missing parts from reference TRBV19 and TRBJ1-1): DGGITQSPKYLFRKEGQNVTLSCEQNLNHDAMYWYRQDPGQGLRLIYYSQIVNDFQKGDIAEGYSVSREKKESFPLTVTSAQKNPTAFYLCASGFNTEAFFGQGTRLTVV.

The table lists this clonotype with many counts. J is TRBJ2-1 and V is TRBV7-2, with 12 bases identical to TRBD2. In germline, CDR1 is SGHTA, CDR2 FQGNSA. V gave up 4 bases and J gave up 10 bases; unmatched junction bases: 8. The CDR3 spans 15 residues. CDR3 amino acids: CASSSSSGGATEQFF. In nucleotides, the CDR3 is TGTGCCAGCAGCTCATCTAGCGGGGGGGCAACAGAGCAGTTCTTC.

This clonotype has at least ten counts. This chain connects TRBV7-2 to TRBJ1-2; D remains ambiguous. The CDR3 has 14 residues. The V gene's germline CDR1 is SGHTA and CDR2 FQGNSA. Trimming pared 1 base from V and 6 bases from J, leaving 12 bases between. CDR3 sequence reads: CASSLGPEPDGYTF. The CDR3 bases are TGTGCCAGCAGCTTAGGTCCTGAACCTGATGGCTACACCTTC.

This clonotype has at least ten counts. The chain couples TRBV7-9 to TRBJ2-1, with D perhaps TRBD1 (5 bases). Germline CDR1 SEHNR, CDR2 FQNEAQ (reference sequence). The V end was cut by 1 base, the J end by 8 bases, with 36 bases between. The CDR3 consists of 22 residues. CDR3 residues: CASSLDLTLQRQTAVDWDEQFF. CDR3 DNA: TGTGCCAGCAGCTTAGACCTCACGCTTCAGAGGCAGACAGCCGTGGATTGGGATGAGCAGTTCTTC.

In this sample, this clonotype turned up a few times. The chain has TRBV5-4 and TRBJ1-6; no reliable D call. V gave up 6 bases and J gave up 10 bases, with 17 bases separating them. This CDR3 has 14 residues. The germline V gene encodes CDR1 SGHNT and CDR2 YYREEE (reference sequence). CDR3 in DNA: TGTGCCAGCACCTACAGCGGCGATGGATCACCCCTCCACTTT. This encodes CASTYSGDGSPLHF.

This clonotype was seen only a few times. The chain carries TRBV28 and TRBJ2-1, with TRBD1 matching 9 bases. The CDR3 extends over 16 amino acids. J was trimmed by 2 bases and V by 2 bases; bases with no gene match: 4. Germline V lookup: CDR1 MDHEN, CDR2 SYDVKM. The DNA for the CDR3 is TGTGCCAGCAGTTTAGGGACAGGGCCCCCCTACAATGAGCAGTTCTTC. Its protein product is CASSLGTGPPYNEQFF.

A remark on this clonotype: Sequence at one end of the junction differs from germline and may be a read error. The gene calls are TRBV27 and TRBJ2-5; D possibly corresponds to TRBD1 (6 bases). The germline CDR1 and CDR2 sequences are MNHEY and SMNVEV (reference sequence). The CDR3 runs 14 residues. The CDR3 sequence: CANSLQGRRETQYF. For the CDR3, the DNA is TGTGCCAACAGTTTACAGGGTCGGAGAGAGACCCAGTACTTC.

CDR3 in DNA: TGTGCTAGCGACGGGGGGCTCTACCAAGAGACCCAGTACTTC. It is translated as CASDGGLYQETQYF. The V call is TRBV12-5, the J call TRBJ2-5; D is possibly TRBD2 (7 bases). The CDR3 totals 14 residues. V lost 9 bases, J lost 0 bases, and 14 bases lay in between. The germline V gene has CDR1 LGHNT and CDR2 FRNRAP.

The CDR3 region has the DNA TGTGCCAGCAGCTTAGAAGGGGGGCCAAACTACGAGCAGTACTTC. This sequence encodes CASSLEGGPNYEQYF. The chain employs TRBV7-6 and TRBJ2-7; perhaps D is TRBD1 or TRBD2 (6 bases each). Germline CDR1 SGHVS, CDR2 FNYEAQ. The V and J ends lost 1 base and 3 bases respectively, with 13 bases between them. The CDR3 sequence is 15 residues long.

This clonotype was seen more than once but under ten times. The rearrangement links TRBV5-5 to TRBJ1-4, with TRBD1 as a possible D gene (5 bases). The CDR3 spans 15 residues. Trimming cost V 4 bases and J 0 bases, with 10 bases left between them. CDR1 is SGHKS, CDR2 YYEKEE, per germline (reference sequence). As DNA, the CDR3 is TGTGCCAGCAGCCCGGCAGGGACAACTAATGAAAAACTGTTTTTT. Translated, it gives CASSPAGTTNEKLFF.

Notes on this clonotype: A read error may explain this, as a much larger clone is one base away. V and J are TRBV7-6 and TRBJ2-3; possibly TRBD1 for D (6 bases). CDR3 length: 16 residues. Germline V gene data show CDR1 as SGHVS and CDR2 as FNYEAQ. V was pared by 1 base and J by 6 bases, with 17 bases between. Here the CDR3 DNA reads TGTGCCAGCAGCTTAGATAACACAGGGCGTCGGGATACGCAGTATTTT. Translation: CASSLDNTGRRDTQYF.

The chain uses TRBV6-6 and TRBJ2-7; 10 bases are a match to TRBD1. Germline CDR1 is MNHNY and CDR2 is SVGAGI (reference sequence). This CDR3 is 15 amino acids long. The junction had 12 bases not matched to a gene; V was cut back by 7 bases and J by 6 bases. The CDR3 nucleotides are TGTGCCAGCACCCAGTTCCGGGACAGGGGAGGCGAGCAGTACTTC. Protein product: CASTQFRDRGGEQYF.